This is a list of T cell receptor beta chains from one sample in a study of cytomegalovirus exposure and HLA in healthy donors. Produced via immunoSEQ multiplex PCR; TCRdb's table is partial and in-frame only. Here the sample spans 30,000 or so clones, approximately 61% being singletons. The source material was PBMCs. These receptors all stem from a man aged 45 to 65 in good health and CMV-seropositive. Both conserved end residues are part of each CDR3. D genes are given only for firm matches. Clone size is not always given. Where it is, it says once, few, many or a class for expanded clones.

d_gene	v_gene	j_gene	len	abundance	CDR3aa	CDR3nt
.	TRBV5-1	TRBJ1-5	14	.	CASSPYSQDQPQHF	TGCGCCAGCAGCCCCTACTCCCAAGATCAGCCCCAGCATTTT
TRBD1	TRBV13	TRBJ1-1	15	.	CASSPRGQVRGEAFF	TGTGCCAGCAGCCCGAGGGGACAGGTAAGGGGTGAAGCTTTCTTT
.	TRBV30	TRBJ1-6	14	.	CAWRRGGVGSPLHF	TGTGCCTGGAGAAGAGGGGGGGTAGGATCACCCCTCCACTTT
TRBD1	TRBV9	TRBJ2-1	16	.	CASSARQGLGDNEQFF	TGTGCCAGCAGCGCCAGACAGGGTCTAGGTGACAATGAGCAGTTCTTC
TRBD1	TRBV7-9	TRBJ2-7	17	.	CASSPLPGRGPTYEQYF	TGTGCCAGCAGCCCACTCCCTGGAAGGGGGCCTACCTACGAGCAGTACTTC
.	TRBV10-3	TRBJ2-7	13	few	CAISESTGREQYF	TGTGCCATCAGTGAGTCAACAGGGCGCGAGCAGTACTTC
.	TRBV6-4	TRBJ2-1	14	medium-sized	CASSDEGEADEQFF	TGTGCCAGCAGTGATGAGGGTGAGGCGGATGAGCAGTTCTTC
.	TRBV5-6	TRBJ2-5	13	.	CASSWQGGETQYF	TGTGCCAGCAGCTGGCAGGGCGGAGAGACCCAGTACTTC
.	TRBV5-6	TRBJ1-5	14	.	CASSLGPGEQPQHF	TGTGCCAGCAGCTTGGGGCCAGGTGAACAGCCCCAGCATTTT
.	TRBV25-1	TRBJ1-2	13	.	CASSDPTGPGYTF	TGTGCCAGCAGTGATCCTACAGGGCCCGGCTACACCTTC
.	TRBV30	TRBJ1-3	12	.	CAWRGSGNTIYF	TGTGCCTGGAGGGGCAGCGGAAACACCATATATTTT
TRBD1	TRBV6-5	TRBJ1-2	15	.	CASSPDRVALGGYTF	TGTGCCAGCAGTCCCGACAGGGTTGCTCTTGGTGGCTACACCTTC
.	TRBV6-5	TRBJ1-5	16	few	CASGYYGGDSVQPQHF	TGTGCCAGCGGATACTACGGGGGAGATTCGGTTCAGCCCCAGCATTTT
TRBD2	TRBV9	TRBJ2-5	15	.	CASSLGLPGQETQYF	TGTGCCAGCAGCTTGGGACTACCCGGCCAAGAGACCCAGTACTTC
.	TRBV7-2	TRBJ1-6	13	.	CASSRQIQEPLHF	TGTGCCAGCAGCCGACAGATTCAAGAACCCCTCCACTTT
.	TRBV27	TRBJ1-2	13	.	CASGGSFNYGYTF	TGTGCCAGCGGGGGGAGCTTTAACTATGGCTACACCTTC
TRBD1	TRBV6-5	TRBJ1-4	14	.	CASTPGQGGEKLFF	TGTGCCAGCACCCCGGGACAGGGTGGAGAAAAACTGTTTTTT
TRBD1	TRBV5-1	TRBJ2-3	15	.	CASSDQGQGIDTQYF	TGCGCCAGTTCCGACCAGGGACAGGGGATAGATACGCAGTATTTT
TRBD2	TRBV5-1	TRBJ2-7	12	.	CASSGGAYEQYF	TGCGCCAGCAGCGGGGGGGCCTACGAGCAGTACTTC
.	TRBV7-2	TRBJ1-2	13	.	CASSREVNYGYTF	TGTGCCAGCAGCCGGGAGGTTAACTATGGCTACACCTTC
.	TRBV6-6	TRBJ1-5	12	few	CASSKEDQPQHF	TGTGCCAGCAGTAAAGAGGATCAGCCCCAGCATTTT
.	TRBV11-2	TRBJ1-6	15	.	CASSSSGTSPPPLHF	TGTGCCAGCAGCTCCTCCGGGACAAGCCCTCCACCCCTCCACTTT
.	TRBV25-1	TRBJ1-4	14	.	CASSEFDTEEKLFF	TGTGCCAGCAGTGAATTCGATACAGAAGAAAAACTGTTTTTT
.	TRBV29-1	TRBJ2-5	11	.	CSVEQGETQYF	TGCAGCGTTGAACAGGGAGAGACCCAGTACTTC
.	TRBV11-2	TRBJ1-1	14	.	CASTPGVMNTEAFF	TGTGCCAGCACCCCAGGGGTCATGAACACTGAAGCTTTCTTT
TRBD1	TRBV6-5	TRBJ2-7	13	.	CASSPGQGLEQYF	TGTGCCAGCAGCCCGGGACAGGGCCTTGAGCAGTACTTC
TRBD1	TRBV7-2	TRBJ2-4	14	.	CASSLTGTADIQYF	TGTGCCAGCAGTTTAACCGGGACAGCCGACATTCAGTACTTC
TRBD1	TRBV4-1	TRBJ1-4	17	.	CASSQARGREQFEKLFF	TGCGCCAGCAGCCAAGCGAGGGGGCGAGAGCAGTTCGAAAAACTGTTTTTT
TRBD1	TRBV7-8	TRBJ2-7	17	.	CASSFPGQGAPLYEQYF	TGTGCCAGCAGCTTCCCGGGACAGGGGGCTCCTCTCTACGAGCAGTACTTC
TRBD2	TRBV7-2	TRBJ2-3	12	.	CAGSGGADTQYF	TGTGCCGGAAGCGGGGGGGCAGATACGCAGTATTTT
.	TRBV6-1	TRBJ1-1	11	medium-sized	CASSEVGPAFF	TGTGCCAGCAGTGAAGTGGGGCCAGCTTTCTTT
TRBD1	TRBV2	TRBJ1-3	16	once	CASRPLGQDSGNTIYF	TGTGCCAGCAGACCCCTCGGACAGGACTCTGGAAACACCATATATTTT